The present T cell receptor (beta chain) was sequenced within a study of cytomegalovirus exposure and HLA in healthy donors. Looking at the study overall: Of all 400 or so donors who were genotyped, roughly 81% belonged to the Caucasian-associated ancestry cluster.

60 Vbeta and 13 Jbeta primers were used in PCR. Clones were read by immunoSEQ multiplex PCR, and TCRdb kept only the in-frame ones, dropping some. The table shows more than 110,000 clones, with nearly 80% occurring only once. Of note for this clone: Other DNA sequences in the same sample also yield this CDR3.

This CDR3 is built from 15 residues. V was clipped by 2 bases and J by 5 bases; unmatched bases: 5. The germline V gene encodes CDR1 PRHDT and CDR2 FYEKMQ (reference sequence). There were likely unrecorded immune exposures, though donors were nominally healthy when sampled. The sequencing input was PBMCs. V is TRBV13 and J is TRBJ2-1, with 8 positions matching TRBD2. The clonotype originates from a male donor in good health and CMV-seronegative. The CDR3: CASSLSGGGHNEQFF. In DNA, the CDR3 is TGTGCCAGCAGCTTATCGGGGGGGGGCCACAATGAGCAGTTCTTC.